A single sample is the source of the 11 T cell receptor beta chains below, sequenced in a study of blood T cell repertoires in COVID-19. Here immunoSEQ multiplex PCR was the method, and the copy in TCRdb shows in-frame clones only, minus some. The sample records hundreds of thousands of clones, over 70% being singletons. Specimen: peripheral blood. These receptors came from a woman in her forties or fifties with acute or convalescent COVID-19.

V usage is TRBV3-1 (or the pseudogene TRBV3-2) and J usage is TRBJ2-5, with a possible D match to TRBD1 (6 bases). This CDR3 is 12 amino acids long. Trimming cost V 1 base and J 10 bases, with 10 bases left between them. Germline CDR1 reads LGHDT; CDR2 reads YNNKEL (reference sequence). The CDR3 DNA sequence: TGTGCCAGCAGCCAAGGGGGGCAGGTCCAGTACTTC. Its protein product is CASSQGGQVQYF.

This clone was counted only a few times. The J gene is TRBJ2-7, the V gene TRBV6-5; weak D call: TRBD1 (5 bases). Trimming removed 0 bases at V and 4 bases at J, with 13 bases between. Germline lookup yields CDR1 MNHEY and CDR2 SVGAGI. There are 15 residues in the CDR3. CDR3 sequence: CASSYSTGPLYEQYF. The DNA of the CDR3 is TGTGCCAGCAGTTACTCCACAGGCCCACTATACGAGCAGTACTTC.

This clone was counted once. This chain links TRBV21-1 with TRBJ2-7; the table's D call of TRBD1 was not tested on the DNA. TRBV21-1 is described as a pseudogene. This CDR3 comprises 13 residues. CDR3 DNA: TGTGCCAGGGAAGACAGGGGCCTTTACGAGCAGTACTTC. Encoded protein: CAREDRGLYEQYF.

This clone has only one observation. The V gene is TRBV24-1, the J gene TRBJ2-2; no definite D call. The CDR3 runs to 14 residues. CDR1 is KGHDR, CDR2 SFDVKD, per germline. Trimming stripped 6 bases from V and 1 base from J, with 8 bases between. The CDR3 is CATSPPGNTGELFF. The DNA for the CDR3 is TGTGCCACCAGTCCCCCCGGGAACACCGGGGAGCTGTTTTTT.

This sequence joins TRBV28 and TRBJ2-7; D is possibly TRBD1 (6 bases). Germline V gene lookup returns CDR1 MDHEN and CDR2 SYDVKM. Trimming took off 6 bases at V and 2 bases at J, with 11 bases between the two ends. The CDR3 is 13 residues long. For the CDR3, the DNA is TGTGCCAGCAGCTCCGGGACACCCTACGAGCAGTACTTC. Its translation: CASSSGTPYEQYF.

This chain links TRBV9 with TRBJ2-7; maybe TRBD2 (6 bases). Germline values: CDR1 SGDLS, CDR2 YYNGEE. The CDR3 covers 15 residues. V lost 4 bases to trimming and J lost 1 base, with 15 bases between them. The chain's CDR3 is CASSPGGVESYEQYF. The CDR3 DNA reads as TGTGCCAGCAGCCCAGGAGGGGTAGAATCCTACGAGCAGTACTTC.

V usage is TRBV6-5 and J usage is TRBJ2-3; 8 bases fit TRBD2. This CDR3 has 14 residues. Trimming removed 8 bases from V and 4 bases from J; junction bases left unmatched: 8. Germline CDR1 and CDR2: MNHEY and SVGAGI. The CDR3 protein is CASAGRERADTQYF. CDR3 DNA: TGTGCCAGCGCCGGGAGGGAGAGGGCAGATACGCAGTATTTT.

The chain links TRBV2 to TRBJ2-4; D is unclear. There are 19 residues in the CDR3. The V gene's germline CDR1 is SNHLY and CDR2 FYNNEI. The germline V and J ends were trimmed by 0 bases and 0 bases, with 18 bases remaining between them. The CDR3 spells CASSEARGSYSIAKNIQYF. The CDR3 DNA is TGTGCCAGCAGTGAAGCGCGAGGCAGCTACTCCATAGCCAAAAACATTCAGTACTTC. The complete variable domain, with remaining parts taken from reference TRBV2 and TRBJ2-4, reads EPEVTQTPSHQVTQMGQEVILRCVPISNHLYFYWYRQILGQKVEFLVSFYNNEISEKSEIFDDQFSVERPDGSNFTLKIRSTKLEDSAMYFCASSEARGSYSIAKNIQYFGAGTRLSVL.

The chain carries TRBV7-9 and TRBJ1-2; no firm D call. CDR3 length: 13 residues. From germline, CDR1 is SEHNR and CDR2 FQNEAQ (reference sequence). The ends were cut back, 5 bases at V and 1 base at J, with 8 bases in the middle. The CDR3 DNA sequence: TGTGCCAGCAGCCGCGGGGATAACTATGGCTACACCTTC. Translation gives CASSRGDNYGYTF.

The CDR3 loop is CASSTRGSGIYNEQFF. The DNA for the CDR3 is TGTGCCAGTAGTACCCGGGGTAGCGGGATCTACAATGAGCAGTTCTTC. The gene calls are TRBV19 and TRBJ2-1, with 8 bases that match TRBD2. This CDR3 has 16 residues. Germline V gene data show CDR1 as LNHDA and CDR2 as SQIVND (reference sequence). V shed 4 bases and J 3 bases; nucleotides not matched to a gene: 8.

The V gene is TRBV6-1, the J gene TRBJ1-2; TRBD1 is a possible D gene (5 bases). V was shortened by 3 bases and J by 0 bases, with 11 bases between the two germline ends. Germline CDR1 MNHNS, CDR2 SASEGT. This CDR3 comprises 15 residues. In DNA form, the CDR3 reads TGTGCCAGCAGTGAGGTGGGGCTAGCTAACTATGGCTACACCTTC. It specifies CASSEVGLANYGYTF.